Presented here are 24 T cell receptor beta chains from one specimen sequenced in a study of T cell repertoires in cytomegalovirus infection. TCRdb independently ran MiXCR on the reads; one entry per CDR3 protein. The table lists almost 550,000 distinct CDR3 sequences, 15% to 20% of them singletons. The specimen was CD8+ T cells from PBMCs. The source is a human donor in good health (CMV status not recorded). Some clones in this sample may be carry-over from other donors' samples.

This chain links TRBV11-3 with TRBJ2-3, with 9 bases matching TRBD2. The J segment lost 0 bases and the V segment lost 6 bases, leaving 19 bases of the junction unmatched. Germline assignment: CDR1 SGHNT and CDR2 YENEEA. The CDR3 covers 20 residues. Here the CDR3 reads CASRTSGLAGRKHSTDTQYF. The DNA for the CDR3 is TGTGCCAGCAGGACTTCCGGGCTAGCGGGACGTAAACATAGCACAGATACGCAGTATTTT. The full variable domain, rest sourced from reference TRBV11-3 and TRBJ2-3, is EAGVVQSPRYKIIEKKQPVAFWCNPISGHNTLYWYLQNLGQGPELLIRYENEEAVDDSQLPKDRFSAERLKGVDSTLKIQPAELGDSAVYLCASRTSGLAGRKHSTDTQYFGPGTRLTVL.

This clonotype has a handful of counts. This chain uses TRBV6-5 with TRBJ2-2; 9 bases line up with TRBD1. The CDR3 has 14 amino acids. V gave up 4 bases and J gave up 7 bases; unmatched junction bases: 4. Germline V gene lookup returns CDR1 MNHEY and CDR2 SVGAGI. Written as DNA, the CDR3 is TGTGCCAGCAGTTCACAGGGGGCCGGCGGGGAGCTGTTTTTT. Translation gives CASSSQGAGGELFF.

In this sample, this clonotype turned up many times. The chain joins TRBV11-2 to TRBJ2-1; D is tentatively TRBD1 or TRBD2 (5 bases each). The CDR3 is 16 residues long. V lost 3 bases and J 4 bases, leaving 16 bases between the germline ends. Germline CDR1 reads SGHAT; CDR2 reads FQNNGV. The CDR3 spells CASSFPRETRYNEQFF. The CDR3, as DNA: TGTGCCAGCAGCTTCCCCAGGGAGACACGTTACAATGAGCAGTTCTTC.

This clonotype occurred a few times. This chain uses TRBV2 with TRBJ2-1, with unresolved D. The germline V gene encodes CDR1 SNHLY and CDR2 FYNNEI. The CDR3 runs 15 residues. V lost 5 bases, J lost 8 bases, and 19 bases lay in between. The CDR3 DNA reads as TGTGCCAGCAGTTTCGTAAGGGCCCTAATCGATGAGCAGTTCTTC. Encoded protein: CASSFVRALIDEQFF.

The sample holds a few counts of this clonotype. This sequence joins TRBV19 and TRBJ2-7, with 8 bases matching TRBD1. Germline assignment: CDR1 LNHDA and CDR2 SQIVND (reference sequence). This CDR3 is built from 13 residues. J was trimmed by 7 bases and V by 5 bases; bases with no gene match: 7. As DNA, the CDR3 is TGTGCCAGTAGTTTCCAGGGGGCCGGAGAGCAGTACTTC. This translates into CASSFQGAGEQYF. Looking up the rest from reference TRBV19 and TRBJ2-7 gives the full variable domain: DGGITQSPKYLFRKEGQNVTLSCEQNLNHDAMYWYRQDPGQGLRLIYYSQIVNDFQKGDIAEGYSVSREKKESFPLTVTSAQKNPTAFYLCASSFQGAGEQYFGPGTRLTVT.

This clonotype occurred a few times. The V gene is TRBV5-5, the J gene TRBJ2-7, with a weak D call TRBD2 (6 bases). V was pared by 0 bases and J by 5 bases, with 12 bases between. The germline V gene has CDR1 SGHKS and CDR2 YYEKEE (reference sequence). The CDR3 sequence is 14 residues long. The CDR3 reads CASSLAGGVHEQYF. The CDR3 region has the DNA TGTGCCAGCAGCTTGGCCGGGGGAGTCCACGAGCAGTACTTC.

The table lists this clonotype with a few counts. The chain joins TRBV4-2 to TRBJ2-1; the D gene is possibly TRBD2 (7 bases). The ends were cut back, 0 bases at V and 6 bases at J, with 15 bases in the middle. Germline loops: CDR1 LGHNA, CDR2 YNFKEQ. This CDR3 comprises 16 residues. This CDR3 reads CASSQDETGGINEQFF. CDR3 in DNA: TGTGCCAGCAGCCAAGATGAAACGGGGGGCATCAATGAGCAGTTCTTC.

There are many counts of this clonotype. The genes are TRBV14 and TRBJ2-2; D possibly corresponds to TRBD1 (6 bases). Germline V lookup: CDR1 SGHDN, CDR2 FVKESK. Trimming removed 5 bases at V and 5 bases at J, with 9 bases between. The CDR3 totals 13 residues. The CDR3 nucleotides are TGTGCCAGCAGCGTTGGGACAACCGGGGAGCTGTTTTTT. Amino acid sequence: CASSVGTTGELFF.

This clonotype was seen ten or more times. This chain joins TRBV7-8 and TRBJ2-7, with D possibly TRBD1 on 6 matching bases. Germline CDR1 reads SGHVS; CDR2 reads FQNEAQ. The V end was cut by 4 bases, the J end by 7 bases, with 14 bases between. The CDR3 runs to 13 residues. The CDR3 DNA is TGTGCCAGCAGCTCCTTGTACCAGGGGGAGCAGTACTTC. Translation: CASSSLYQGEQYF.

This clonotype was recorded many times. The chain has TRBV4-1 and TRBJ1-1, with TRBD1 as a possible D gene (5 bases). Germline V CDR1 and CDR2: MGHRA, YSYEKL. Between the trimmed V and J ends, which lost 0 bases and 3 bases, there was a span of 14 bases. This CDR3 spans 16 amino acids. The CDR3 here is CASSQDGTGTDTEAFF. The CDR3, as DNA: TGCGCCAGCAGCCAAGATGGCACGGGGACTGACACTGAAGCTTTCTTT.

This chain links TRBV6-1 with TRBJ1-5; D is ambiguous. Trimming shortened V by 4 bases and J by 0 bases, and 10 bases separated the two germline ends. Per germline, CDR1 MNHNS and CDR2 SASEGT. CDR3 size: 15 residues. This chain's CDR3 is CASSGRGFSNQPQHF. CDR3 nucleotide sequence: TGTGCCAGCAGTGGCCGAGGGTTTAGCAATCAGCCCCAGCATTTT.

This clonotype was seen only a few times. The V gene is TRBV2, the J gene TRBJ1-1; D gene ambiguous. The CDR3 has 11 amino acids. Deletions cut 6 bases from V and 6 bases from J, with 8 bases between. CDR1 is SNHLY and CDR2 is FYNNEI in the germline V gene. CDR3: CASRGKAEAFF. CDR3 DNA sequence: TGTGCCAGCAGGGGAAAGGCTGAAGCTTTCTTT.

J is TRBJ2-1 and V is TRBV6-1; D is possibly TRBD1 (6 bases). Trimming cost V 8 bases and J 3 bases, with 23 bases left between them. The CDR3 runs to 17 residues. Germline V CDR1 and CDR2: MNHNS, SASEGT. The CDR3 bases are TGTGCCAGCGAACCAAAACAGGGTTTTGGGCTCTACAATGAGCAGTTCTTC. The encoded protein is CASEPKQGFGLYNEQFF.

This clonotype turned up a few times. J is TRBJ2-1 and V is TRBV2; 10 positions agree with TRBD1. Germline CDR1 SNHLY, CDR2 FYNNEI. The CDR3 is 15 amino acids. With 6 bases clipped from V and 7 bases from J, the junction kept 9 bases outside the gene matches. CDR3 DNA: TGTGCCAGCAGGGCAGGGACAGGGGTGGATAATGAGCAGTTCTTC. Amino acid sequence: CASRAGTGVDNEQFF.

This clonotype was seen at least ten times. The J gene is TRBJ1-4, the V gene TRBV12-3 or TRBV12-4; tentatively, D is TRBD1 (5 bases). V lost 3 bases and J lost 8, with 16 bases in between. CDR3 size: 15 residues. Here the CDR3 reads CASSLRGALEEKLFF. Written as DNA, the CDR3 is TGTGCCAGCAGTTTGAGGGGAGCCCTTGAGGAAAAACTGTTTTTT.

By share, this clonotype counts as large. The rearrangement joins TRBV25-1 to TRBJ1-4; D uncertain. Germline loops: CDR1 MGHDK, CDR2 SYGVNS. CDR3 size: 12 residues. With 6 bases removed from V and 8 bases from J, the gap between germline ends came to 10 bases. The CDR3 bases are TGTGCCAGCAGGCGAGGTCAAGAAAAACTGTTTTTT. This gives the protein CASRRGQEKLFF.

Of note for this clonotype: The conserved final phenylalanine or tryptophan is absent from the CDR3, which likely points to a read error. The rearrangement joins TRBV10-3 to TRBJ2-6, with D perhaps TRBD1 (6 bases). The CDR3 totals 16 residues. Germline V CDR1 and CDR2: ENHRY, SYGVKD. Trimming took off 11 bases at V and 2 bases at J, with 19 bases between the two ends. The CDR3 sequence is CASYRDTSPGANVLTL. DNA for the CDR3: TGTGCCTCCTACCGGGACACCTCCCCTGGGGCCAACGTCCTGACTTTA.

Many counts were recorded for this clonotype. The chain joins TRBV7-9 to TRBJ1-1; TRBD1 is a possible D gene (6 bases). V was cut by 4 bases and J by 0 bases, with 12 bases left in between. There are 15 residues in the CDR3. Looked up from germline, CDR1 is SEHNR and CDR2 is FQNEAQ (reference sequence). The CDR3 nucleotides are TGTGCCAGCAGCTCGCAGGGGATGATGAACACTGAAGCTTTCTTT. Translating it yields CASSSQGMMNTEAFF. The full variable domain, completed using reference TRBV7-9 and TRBJ1-1, is DTGVSQNPRHKITKRGQNVTFRCDPISEHNRLYWYRQTLGQGPEFLTYFQNEAQLEKSRLLSDRFSAERPKGSFSTLEIQRTEQGDSAMYLCASSSQGMMNTEAFFGQGTRLTVV.

There are many counts of this clonotype. The CDR3 is CASSSSGGTLSEQYF. CDR3 coding DNA: TGTGCCAGCAGTAGTAGTGGGGGGACTTTATCCGAGCAGTACTTC. The chain carries TRBV12-3 or TRBV12-4 and TRBJ2-7; D may be TRBD2 (6 bases). The CDR3 has 15 amino acids. The V end was cut by 5 bases, the J end by 6 bases, with 20 bases between.

This clonotype was seen a few times. The chain combines TRBV27 with TRBJ2-7; 8 nucleotides agree with TRBD2. J was trimmed by 3 bases and V by 3 bases; bases with no gene match: 4. Germline V lookup: CDR1 MNHEY, CDR2 SMNVEV (reference sequence). CDR3 length equals 14 residues. CDR3 loop: CASSLRGEGYEQYF. CDR3 coding DNA: TGTGCCAGCAGTTTGCGGGGGGAAGGCTACGAGCAGTACTTC.

The V call is TRBV27, the J call TRBJ2-7, with TRBD2 identical over 15 bases. J lost 4 bases, V lost 5 bases, and 6 bases had no gene match. Germline loops: CDR1 MNHEY, CDR2 SMNVEV (reference sequence). The CDR3 totals 16 residues. Here the CDR3 DNA reads TGTGCCAGCAGTCCGACGGGACTAGCGGGAGGTTACGAGCAGTACTTC. Residues: CASSPTGLAGGYEQYF.

V and J are TRBV20-1 and TRBJ2-7; TRBD2 matches 11 bases. The CDR3 has 15 residues. The germline CDR1 and CDR2 sequences are DFQATT and SNEGSKA (reference sequence). J was trimmed by 1 base and V by 4 bases; bases with no gene match: 6. The CDR3 DNA reads as TGCAGTGCTAAAACACTAGCGGGGGCATCCTACGAGCAGTACTTC. Protein sequence: CSAKTLAGASYEQYF.

This clonotype was recorded many times. The rearrangement joins TRBV7-8 to TRBJ2-1; possible D gene TRBD1, 6 bases. V dropped 1 base and J dropped 0 bases, with 10 bases sitting between them. CDR1 and CDR2 (germline): SGHVS, FQNEAQ. CDR3 size: 16 residues. This CDR3 reads CASSLDTGSSYNEQFF. The DNA of the CDR3 is TGTGCCAGCAGCTTAGATACAGGGAGCTCCTACAATGAGCAGTTCTTC.

This clonotype was counted only a few times. This chain joins TRBV20-1 and TRBJ1-4; D is unresolved. V was pared by 4 bases and J by 8 bases, with 11 bases between. Germline-derived CDR1 and CDR2 are DFQATT and SNEGSKA (reference sequence). The length of the CDR3 is 12 residues. This chain's CDR3 is CSAKPGNEKLFF. The CDR3 DNA reads TGCAGTGCTAAGCCAGGAAACGAAAAACTGTTTTTT.